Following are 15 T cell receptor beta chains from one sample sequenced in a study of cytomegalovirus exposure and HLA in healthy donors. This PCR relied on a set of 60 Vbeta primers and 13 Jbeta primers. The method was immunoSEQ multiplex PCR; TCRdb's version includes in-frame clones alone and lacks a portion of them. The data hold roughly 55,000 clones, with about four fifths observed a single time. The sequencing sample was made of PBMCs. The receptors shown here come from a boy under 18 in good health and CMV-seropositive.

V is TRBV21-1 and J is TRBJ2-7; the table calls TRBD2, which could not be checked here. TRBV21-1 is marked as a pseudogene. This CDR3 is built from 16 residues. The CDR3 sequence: CASSLSHGAASYEQYF. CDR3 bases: TGTGCCAGCAGCCTCTCACATGGAGCGGCCTCCTACGAGCAGTACTTC.

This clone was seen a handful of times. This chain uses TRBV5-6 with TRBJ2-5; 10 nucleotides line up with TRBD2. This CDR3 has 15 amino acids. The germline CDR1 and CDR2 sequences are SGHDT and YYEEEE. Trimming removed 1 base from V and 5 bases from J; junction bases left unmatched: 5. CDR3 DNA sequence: TGTGCCAGCAGCTTGAGGGGACTAGCGTGGGAGACCCAGTACTTC. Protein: CASSLRGLAWETQYF.

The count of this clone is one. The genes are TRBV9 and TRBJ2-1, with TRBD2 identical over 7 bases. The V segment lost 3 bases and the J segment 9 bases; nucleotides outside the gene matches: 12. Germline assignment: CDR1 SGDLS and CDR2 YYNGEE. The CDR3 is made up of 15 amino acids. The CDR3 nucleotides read TGTGCCAGCAGCGCCTCCCCGCGACTAGCAATTGAGCAGTTCTTC. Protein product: CASSASPRLAIEQFF.

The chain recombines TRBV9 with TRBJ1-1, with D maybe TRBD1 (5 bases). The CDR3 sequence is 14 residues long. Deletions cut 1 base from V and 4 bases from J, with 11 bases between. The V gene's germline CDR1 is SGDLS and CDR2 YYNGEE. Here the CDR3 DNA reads TGTGCCAGCAGCGTAAGCGGGACCAGCACTGAAGCTTTCTTT. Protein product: CASSVSGTSTEAFF.

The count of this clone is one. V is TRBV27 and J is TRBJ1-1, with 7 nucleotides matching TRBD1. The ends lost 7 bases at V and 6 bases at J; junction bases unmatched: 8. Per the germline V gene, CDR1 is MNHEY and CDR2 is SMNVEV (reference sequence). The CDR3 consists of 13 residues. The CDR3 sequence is CASMPTGAAEAFF. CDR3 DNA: TGTGCCAGCATGCCTACAGGGGCCGCTGAAGCTTTCTTT.

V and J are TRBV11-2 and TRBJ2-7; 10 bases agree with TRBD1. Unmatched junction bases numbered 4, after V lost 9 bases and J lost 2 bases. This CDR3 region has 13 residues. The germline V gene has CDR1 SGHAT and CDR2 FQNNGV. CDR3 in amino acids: CASRDRGAYEQYF. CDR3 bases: TGTGCCAGTAGGGACAGGGGAGCCTACGAGCAGTACTTC.

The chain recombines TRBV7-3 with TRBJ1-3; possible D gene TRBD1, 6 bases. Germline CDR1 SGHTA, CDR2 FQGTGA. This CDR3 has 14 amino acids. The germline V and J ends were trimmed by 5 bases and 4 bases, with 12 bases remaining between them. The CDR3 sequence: CASSAQGPGNTIYF. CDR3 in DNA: TGTGCCAGCAGCGCACAGGGTCCGGGAAACACCATATATTTT.

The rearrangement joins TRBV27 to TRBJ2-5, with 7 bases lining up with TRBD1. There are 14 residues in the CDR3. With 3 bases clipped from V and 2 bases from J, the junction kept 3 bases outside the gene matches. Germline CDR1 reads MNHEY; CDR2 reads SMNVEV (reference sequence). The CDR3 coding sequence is TGTGCCAGCAGTTTCCGGGACAGACAAGAGACCCAGTACTTC. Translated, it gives CASSFRDRQETQYF.

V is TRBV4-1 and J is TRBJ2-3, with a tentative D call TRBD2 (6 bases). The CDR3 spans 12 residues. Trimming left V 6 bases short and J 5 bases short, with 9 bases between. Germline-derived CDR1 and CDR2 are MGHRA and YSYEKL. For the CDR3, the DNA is TGCGCCAGCAGTTTGGGAGGAGATACGCAGTATTTT. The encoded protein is CASSLGGDTQYF.

The CDR3: CASSVYRADEQYF. For the CDR3, the DNA is TGTGCCAGCAGTGTATACAGGGCGGACGAGCAGTACTTC. This chain connects TRBV6-1 to TRBJ2-7; D perhaps matches TRBD1 (6 bases). The V end lost 4 bases, the J end lost 5 bases, and 12 bases lay between the germline ends. This CDR3 has 13 residues. Germline V gene data show CDR1 as MNHNS and CDR2 as SASEGT.

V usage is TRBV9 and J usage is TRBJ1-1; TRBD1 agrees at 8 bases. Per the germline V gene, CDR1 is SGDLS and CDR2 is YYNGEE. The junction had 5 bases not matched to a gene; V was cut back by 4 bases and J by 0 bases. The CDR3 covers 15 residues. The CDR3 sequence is CASSPRQGLNTEAFF. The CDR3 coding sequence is TGTGCCAGCAGCCCCCGACAGGGGCTGAACACTGAAGCTTTCTTT.

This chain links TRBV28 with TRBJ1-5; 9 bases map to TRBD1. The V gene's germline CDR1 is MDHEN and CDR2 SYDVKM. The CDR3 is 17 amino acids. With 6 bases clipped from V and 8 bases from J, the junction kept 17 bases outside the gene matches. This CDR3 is CASSPPGTGITSEPQHF. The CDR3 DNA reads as TGTGCCAGCAGCCCCCCCGGGACAGGGATCACTTCGGAGCCCCAGCATTTT.

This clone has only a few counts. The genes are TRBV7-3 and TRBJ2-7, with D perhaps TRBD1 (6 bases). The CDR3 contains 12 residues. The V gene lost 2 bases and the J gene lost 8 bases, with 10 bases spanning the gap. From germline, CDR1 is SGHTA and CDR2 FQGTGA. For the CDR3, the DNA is TGTGCCAGCAGCTTACCTCAGGGGAAGCAGTACTTC. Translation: CASSLPQGKQYF.

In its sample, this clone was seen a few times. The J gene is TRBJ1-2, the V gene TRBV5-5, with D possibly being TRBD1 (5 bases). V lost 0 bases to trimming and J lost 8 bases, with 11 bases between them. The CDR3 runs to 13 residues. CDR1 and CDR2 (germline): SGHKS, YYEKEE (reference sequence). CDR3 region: CASSLEQGHGYTF. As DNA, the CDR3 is TGTGCCAGCAGCTTGGAGCAGGGCCACGGCTACACCTTC.

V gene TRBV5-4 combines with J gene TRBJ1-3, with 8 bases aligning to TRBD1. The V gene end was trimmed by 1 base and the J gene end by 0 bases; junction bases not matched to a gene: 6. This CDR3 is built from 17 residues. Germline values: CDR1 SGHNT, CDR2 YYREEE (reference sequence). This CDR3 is CASSLFGTGDSGNTIYF. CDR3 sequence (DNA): TGTGCCAGCAGCTTGTTCGGGACAGGTGACTCTGGAAACACCATATATTTT.